The T cell receptor (beta chain) described here comes from a study of human T cells and chemical hapten exposure. Study-level information: After 6 days, upper back 0.01% DPC patch tests were scored. TCR yields per sample varied mostly from small pooled library volume differences.

Indicated time point: pre-sensitization, week 0. Treatment reported: therapeutic diphenylcyclopropenone sensitization with weekly scalp DPC. In its sample, this clonotype was seen a few times. The germline V gene has CDR1 DFQATT and CDR2 SNEGSKA (reference sequence). The CDR3 is 13 amino acids. V lost 6 bases and J 2 bases, leaving 13 bases between the germline ends. Per the original methods: Samples ranged from roughly 23,224 to 700,000 TCRs, with a median of approximately 96,000. TCRdb processed the RACE reads anew with MiXCR; each CDR3 protein has one entry. The V and J calls reflect TCRdb's pipeline rather than the authors' work. Here the sample spans under 200,000 distinct CDR3 sequences, roughly 30% being singletons.

The sequence came from a woman younger than 45 with alopecia areata. Some clones in this sample may be carry-over from other donors' samples. The specimen was whole blood, collected in connection with sensitization to the hapten diphenylcyclopropenone (DPC). The chain has TRBV20-1 and TRBJ2-5; unclear D gene. CDR3 nucleotide sequence: TGCAGTGCCACAGTCACTCCACAAGAGACCCAGTACTTC. It yields the protein CSATVTPQETQYF.